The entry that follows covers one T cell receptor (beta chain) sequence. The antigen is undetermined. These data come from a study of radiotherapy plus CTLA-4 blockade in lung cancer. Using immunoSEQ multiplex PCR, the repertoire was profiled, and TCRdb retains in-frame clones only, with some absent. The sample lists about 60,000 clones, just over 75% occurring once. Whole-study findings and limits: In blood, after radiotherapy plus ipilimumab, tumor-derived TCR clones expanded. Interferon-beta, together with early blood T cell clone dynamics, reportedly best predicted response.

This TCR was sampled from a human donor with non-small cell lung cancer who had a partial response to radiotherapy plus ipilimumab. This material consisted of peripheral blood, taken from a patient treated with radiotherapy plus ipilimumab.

The CDR3 is CASSRGAKGDTQYF. The DNA for the CDR3 is TGTGCCAGCAGTCGGGGGGCCAAGGGAGATACGCAGTATTTT. This chain uses TRBV6-6 with TRBJ2-3, with D possibly TRBD2 on 7 matching bases. The V end was cut by 5 bases, the J end by 5 bases, with 14 bases between. This CDR3 is 14 amino acids long. Germline CDR1 MNHNY, CDR2 SVGAGI (reference sequence).